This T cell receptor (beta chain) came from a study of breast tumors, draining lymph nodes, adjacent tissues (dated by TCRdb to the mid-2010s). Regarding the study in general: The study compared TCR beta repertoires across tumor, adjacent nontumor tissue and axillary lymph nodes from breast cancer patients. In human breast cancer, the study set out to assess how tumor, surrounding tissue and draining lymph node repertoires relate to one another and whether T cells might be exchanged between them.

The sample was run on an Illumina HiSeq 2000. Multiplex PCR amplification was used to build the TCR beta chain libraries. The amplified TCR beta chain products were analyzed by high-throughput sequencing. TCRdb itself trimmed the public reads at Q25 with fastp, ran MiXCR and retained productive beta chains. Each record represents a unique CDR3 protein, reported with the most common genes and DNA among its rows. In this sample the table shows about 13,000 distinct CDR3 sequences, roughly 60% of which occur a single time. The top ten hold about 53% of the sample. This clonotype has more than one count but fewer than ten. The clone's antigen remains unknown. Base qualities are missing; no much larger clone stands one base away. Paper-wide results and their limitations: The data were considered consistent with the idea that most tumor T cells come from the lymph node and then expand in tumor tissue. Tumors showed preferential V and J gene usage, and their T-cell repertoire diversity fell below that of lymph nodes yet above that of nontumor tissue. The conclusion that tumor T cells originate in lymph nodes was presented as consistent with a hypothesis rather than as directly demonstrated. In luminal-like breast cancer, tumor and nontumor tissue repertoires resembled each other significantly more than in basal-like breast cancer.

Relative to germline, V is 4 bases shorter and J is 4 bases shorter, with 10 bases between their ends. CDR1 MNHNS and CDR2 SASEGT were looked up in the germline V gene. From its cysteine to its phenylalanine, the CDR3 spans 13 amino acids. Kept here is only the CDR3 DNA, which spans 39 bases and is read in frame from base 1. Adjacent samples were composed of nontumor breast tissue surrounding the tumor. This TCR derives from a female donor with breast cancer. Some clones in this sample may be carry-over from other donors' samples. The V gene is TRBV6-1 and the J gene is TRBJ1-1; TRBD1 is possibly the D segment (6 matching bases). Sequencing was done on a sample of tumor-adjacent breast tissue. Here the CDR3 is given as CASSGTGSTEAFF. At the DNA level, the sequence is TGTGCCAGCAGTGGAACAGGGTCCACTGAAGCTTTCTTT.